The clone carrying this T cell receptor (beta chain) was picked up a small number of times. What it recognizes is unknown. The junction and the germline gene differ at one end; a read error may be behind it. Germline V gene lookup returns CDR1 MNHNS and CDR2 SASEGT. CDR3 length: 15 residues. The template was RNA from unsorted bulk tissue. The library came from three nested PCR rounds adapted from ARM-PCR protocols. TCRdb re-called the multiplex PCR reads through MiXCR, storing one row per CDR3 protein. This sample yields 100,000 to 150,000 distinct CDR3 sequences, of which 60% to 70% are seen a single time; 9.5% to 15% belongs to the top ten. The record originates from a study of tumor and adjacent non-tumor tissue in lung cancer. The overall study: Patients comprised eleven to twelve adenocarcinoma, a couple of squamous cell carcinoma and 1 small cell lung cancer.

Study-level points and caveats: In normal lung, the top 100 clones were significantly more dominant than in tumor.

The specimen was lung tumor tissue. The TCR comes from a man in his thirties or forties with non-small cell lung cancer. The chain employs TRBV6-1 and TRBJ2-3; 14 bases match TRBD2. The CDR3 reads CASSGTSGGSDTLYF. CDR3 coding DNA: TGTGCCAGCAGTGGGACTAGCGGGGGGTCAGATACGCTGTATTTT.